The 14 T cell receptor beta chains listed next were all sequenced from one sample in a study of response to subunit inactivated influenza vaccine. TCRdb independently ran MiXCR on the RT-PCR reads; one entry per CDR3 protein. The repertoire has 530,000 or so distinct CDR3 sequences, roughly 10% of them found once; the top ten carry roughly a tenth. Sequenced material: PBMCs from blood, taken on the day of vaccination. The receptor source for this set is a man aged 50 to 60 who received an inactivated influenza vaccine.

This clonotype was seen more than once but under ten times. CDR3 sequence reads: CASSPPARAGELFF. CDR3 DNA sequence: TGTGCCAGCTCACCACCGGCTCGGGCCGGGGAGCTGTTTTTT. This chain uses TRBV18 with TRBJ2-2; no firm D call. The V gene lost 0 bases and the J gene lost 6 bases, with 8 bases spanning the gap. CDR1 and CDR2 from the germline V gene are KGHSH and LQKENI. This CDR3 is 14 amino acids long.

The V gene is TRBV11-3, the J gene TRBJ2-5; D is possibly TRBD1 or TRBD2 (6 bases each). The length of the CDR3 is 14 residues. V was shortened by 4 bases and J by 4 bases, with 13 bases between the two germline ends. Germline lookup yields CDR1 SGHNT and CDR2 YENEEA. CDR3 nucleotides: TGTGCCAGCAGCTCTGGGGGGCTTGGAGAGACCCAGTACTTC. Its protein is CASSSGGLGETQYF.

This clonotype was found many times. The rearrangement links TRBV7-3 to TRBJ1-3; no clear D. This CDR3 comprises 15 residues. Germline loops: CDR1 SGHTA, CDR2 FQGTGA. V lost 6 bases and J 1 base, leaving 13 bases between the germline ends. CDR3 sequence reads: CASSPSAGSGNTIYF. CDR3 nucleotide sequence: TGTGCCAGCAGTCCAAGCGCGGGGTCTGGAAACACCATATATTTT.

This clonotype was seen once. This chain uses TRBV28 with TRBJ2-3; 8 bases are shared with TRBD2. V was pared by 1 base and J by 1 base, with 4 bases of the junction left unmatched. This CDR3 comprises 16 residues. Per the germline V gene, CDR1 is MDHEN and CDR2 is SYDVKM. The CDR3 coding sequence is TGTGCCAGCAGTTTATTTCAGACTAGCGGCACAGATACGCAGTATTTT. This encodes CASSLFQTSGTDTQYF.

The J gene is TRBJ2-3, the V gene TRBV10-3; 10 positions agree with TRBD1. The germline V gene encodes CDR1 ENHRY and CDR2 SYGVKD. This CDR3 comprises 16 residues. The trim removed 7 bases at V and 3 bases at J, leaving 10 bases unmatched. As DNA, the CDR3 is TGTGCCATCAAAGAAGGACAGGGGGTTTTGACAGATACGCAGTATTTT. Protein: CAIKEGQGVLTDTQYF.

This rearrangement joins TRBV14 to TRBJ2-1; 11 positions agree with TRBD2. V lost 4 bases and J lost 9; bases outside the gene matches: 11. The CDR3 covers 16 residues. CDR1 and CDR2 (germline): SGHDN, FVKESK. The CDR3 loop reads CASSLFGTSGGGEQFF. The CDR3 DNA sequence: TGTGCCAGCAGCCTATTCGGGACTAGCGGAGGGGGTGAGCAGTTCTTC.

This clonotype was counted ten times or more. This chain uses TRBV11-2 with TRBJ2-7; possibly TRBD2 for D (6 bases). This CDR3 spans 16 amino acids. Germline V gene sequence: CDR1 SGHAT, CDR2 FQNNGV. V was cut by 2 bases and J by 1 base, with 15 bases left in between. In DNA, the CDR3 is TGTGCCAGCAGCTTATTCCGGGGGAAGAGGTCCTACGAGCAGTACTTC. Translation gives CASSLFRGKRSYEQYF.

There are a few counts of this clonotype. CDR3 protein: CASSLREGVNEKLFF. The CDR3 DNA is TGTGCCAGCAGCTTAAGGGAGGGGGTTAATGAAAAACTGTTTTTT. The V and J genes are TRBV7-8 and TRBJ1-4, with D perhaps TRBD1 (6 bases). This CDR3 contains 15 residues. V was clipped by 2 bases and J by 4 bases, with 11 bases between them. Germline assignment: CDR1 SGHVS and CDR2 FQNEAQ.

The rearrangement uses TRBV29-1 and TRBJ2-3; 13 bases line up with TRBD2. Trimming at V came to 3 bases and at J to 1 base, leaving 7 bases not matched to a gene. Germline CDR1 SQVTM, CDR2 ANQGSEA. The CDR3 contains 17 residues. The chain's CDR3 is CSVEGLGTSGGTDTQYF. The CDR3 DNA reads as TGCAGCGTTGAGGGCTTGGGGACTAGCGGGGGCACAGATACGCAGTATTTT.

This clonotype was counted only a few times. The rearrangement links TRBV15 to TRBJ2-1, with D tentatively TRBD2 (5 bases). V lost 3 bases and J lost 12, with 12 bases in between. The germline gives CDR1 LNHNV, CDR2 YYDKDF (reference sequence). The CDR3 covers 12 residues. The CDR3: CATSRLSSSQFF. As DNA, the CDR3 is TGTGCCACCAGCAGGCTTTCTAGCTCGCAGTTCTTC.

This clonotype was counted only a few times. V is TRBV28 and J is TRBJ2-7; 8 bases are a match to TRBD2. Germline assignment: CDR1 MDHEN and CDR2 SYDVKM. This CDR3 region has 18 residues. The V gene end was trimmed by 0 bases and the J gene end by 0 bases; junction bases not matched to a gene: 10. The CDR3 sequence: CASSLWVWGGGLSYEQYF. As DNA, the CDR3 is TGTGCCAGCAGTTTATGGGTTTGGGGCGGGGGGCTCTCCTACGAGCAGTACTTC.

This clonotype was seen only a few times. The chain combines TRBV18 with TRBJ1-1; possible D gene TRBD1, 5 bases. The germline V gene encodes CDR1 KGHSH and CDR2 LQKENI. The length of the CDR3 is 14 residues. V was clipped by 2 bases and J by 5 bases, with 12 bases between them. The CDR3 spells CASSPAGGYTEAFF. DNA of the CDR3: TGTGCCAGCTCACCAGCGGGGGGTTATACTGAAGCTTTCTTT.

This clonotype was observed a handful of times. The chain uses TRBV27 and TRBJ1-2; D is undetermined. Trimming cost V 2 bases and J 4 bases, with 11 bases left between them. CDR1 and CDR2 (germline): MNHEY, SMNVEV (reference sequence). The CDR3 consists of 14 residues. The CDR3 nucleotides read TGTGCCAGCAGTTTAAGTTATGGCACCTATGGCTACACCTTC. Protein: CASSLSYGTYGYTF.

This clonotype was recorded a few times. This chain connects TRBV7-2 to TRBJ1-5; maybe TRBD1 (5 bases). Per the germline V gene, CDR1 is SGHTA and CDR2 is FQGNSA. The CDR3 runs to 15 residues. V shed 5 bases and J shed 1 base, with 12 bases lying between them. DNA for the CDR3: TGTGCCAGCAGCATCCAGGGAGGGAGCAATCAGCCCCAGCATTTT. This gives the protein CASSIQGGSNQPQHF. The complete variable domain, with remaining parts taken from reference TRBV7-2 and TRBJ1-5, reads GAGVSQSPSNKVTEKGKDVELRCDPISGHTALYWYRQSLGQGLEFLIYFQGNSAPDKSGLPSDRFSAERTGGSVSTLTIQRTQQEDSAVYLCASSIQGGSNQPQHFGDGTRLSIL.